Sequencing of this T cell receptor beta chain was carried out in a study of blood T cell repertoires in COVID-19 (dated by TCRdb to about 2020). Regarding the study in general: Samples from collaborators originated in the United States, Italy and Spain and spanned both the acute and convalescent phases of COVID-19. The material from the prospective study consisted of cDNA or gDNA derived from T cells, B-cell-depleted T cells, or PBMCs. Deeply sampled blood TCRbeta repertoires from subjects exposed to, actively infected with, or recovered from COVID-19 were included in the dataset. The repertoires were made available in a free public database intended to serve as a resource for research on the immune response to SARS-CoV-2. Samples came from the ongoing ImmuneRACE study (first 160 participants) plus 1,254 subjects from 6 global collaborators. The sample metadata nearly always contained a de-identified subject ID, COVID-19 status, age in years and sex. HLA class I and class II types, where available, came from metadata supplied by the sample provider rather than from assay-based typing. Results the study describes overall, beyond this receptor: The quantity of clinical and demographic metadata differed by source and by participant and was supplied without curation.

Whole blood was collected in K2EDTA tubes by collaborating institutions according to the institutions' own protocols. For TCRbeta analysis, collaborators shipped samples in one of three forms: frozen whole blood, isolated PBMCs, or DNA extracted from either of those sample types. TCRbeta CDR3 regions were amplified from genomic DNA using the immunoSEQ Assay, a bias-controlled multiplex PCR. As for the authors' bioinformatics: The number of nucleated cells in each sample was estimated by amplification of reference gene primers within the assay. Sequence reads were collapsed and filtered to measure the absolute abundance of every unique TCRbeta CDR3 rearrangement. For each sample, productive Simpson clonality was calculated by taking the square root of Simpson's diversity index across productive rearrangements. TCRdb carries this immuneACCESS record with in-frame sequences only. Its versions omit some clonotypes, under half of them owing to an unresolved V gene in the studies checked, with the rest unexplained. The V and J calls and clone size were taken over from that table, and D and trimming were inferred from the DNA. The sample contains 100,000 or so clones, under 90% of them found a single time. The ten largest clonotypes hold over 35% of the sample.

About this clone itself: Its antigen remains unidentified. Base qualities are not provided; no much larger clone lies one nucleotide away.

The sequenced material came from peripheral blood. The sequence came from a man older than 75 with acute or convalescent COVID-19.

The DNA sequence reads TGTGCCAGCAGGTCCAACAATGAGCAGTTCTTC. Its protein reads: CASRSNNEQFF. The chain is made from TRBV5-6 and TRBJ2-1, with no confidently assigned D gene. At the junction V is shortened by 5 bases and J by 5 bases, with 5 bases in between. Counted from cysteine to phenylalanine, this CDR3 has 11 amino acids. The CDR3 DNA has 33 bases and is translated from base 1. Taken from the germline V gene, the CDR1 and CDR2 loops are SGHDT and YYEEEE.